Listed below are T cell receptor beta chains from one sample, sequenced in a study of regulatory dendritic cells for organ transplantation. Assay used: immunoSEQ multiplex PCR; TCRdb lists only in-frame clones, some missing. The data hold approximately 22,000 clones, with about 85% observed a single time. Their antigens remain unidentified. Sequenced material: naive CD4+ T cells from blood cultured with dendritic cells. The receptor source for this set is a human donor in good health. Both conserved end residues are part of each CDR3. A D gene is named only where the DNA matches it firmly. Size is omitted from some rows. Given values are once, few, many or a class for expanded clones.

TRBV30,once,TRBJ2-5,-,TGTGCCTGGAGTGTCATCGGGCCTTTAGGGACCCAGTACTTC,CAWSVIGPLGTQYF
TRBV29-1,-,TRBJ2-7,-,TGCAGCGTTTCCGCCACCAGGAGCTCCTACGAGCAGTACTTC,CSVSATRSSYEQYF
TRBV28,-,TRBJ1-5,-,TGTGCCAGCAGTTTCGGGACATATTATAGCAATCAGCCCCAGCATTTT,CASSFGTYYSNQPQHF
TRBV30,-,TRBJ1-2,-,TGTGCCTGGAGTGTGGGGGGGGCCTATGGCTACACCTTC,CAWSVGGAYGYTF
TRBV7-2,-,TRBJ1-5,-,TGTGCCAGCAGCCCCCGAGGGACGGACACCGATCAGCCCCAGCATTTT,CASSPRGTDTDQPQHF
TRBV18,once,TRBJ2-1,TRBD2,TGTGCCAGCTCGCACGGCCGATGGACTAGCGGGGGCTCGGGGCAGTTCTTC,CASSHGRWTSGGSGQFF
TRBV30,-,TRBJ2-2,-,TGTGCCTGGAGCCTTAAGAACACCGGGGAGCTGTTTTTT,CAWSLKNTGELFF
TRBV4-1,few,TRBJ1-5,TRBD1,TGCGCCAGCAGCCAAGTTAACAGGGGGATCAATCAGCCCCAGCATTTT,CASSQVNRGINQPQHF
TRBV28,-,TRBJ1-4,-,TGTGCCAGCAGTTTATCGCTTGGTGGAGGTGAAAAACTGTTTTTT,CASSLSLGGGEKLFF
TRBV6-5,-,TRBJ2-6,-,TGTGCCAGCAGGAGTTCTGGGGCCAACGTCCTGACTTTC,CASRSSGANVLTF
TRBV25-1,-,TRBJ1-2,-,TGTGCCAGCAGTGGAGTAGGGAACTATGGCTACACCTTC,CASSGVGNYGYTF
TRBV15,-,TRBJ2-2,TRBD1,TGTGCCACCAGCAGGGACAGGGTCCCCGGGGAGCTGTTTTTT,CATSRDRVPGELFF
TRBV30,-,TRBJ1-1,TRBD1,TGTGCCTGGGCCCAGGGGGACAGGGCAGCTTTCTTT,CAWAQGDRAAFF
TRBV28,-,TRBJ2-7,-,TGTGCCAGCAGGCGACGACGGAGGGAGACATACGAGCAGTACTTC,CASRRRRRETYEQYF
TRBV2,few,TRBJ1-1,TRBD1,TGTGCCAGCAGGCGACAGGGGATCACTGAAGCTTTCTTT,CASRRQGITEAFF
TRBV7-3,-,TRBJ2-5,TRBD2,TGTGCCAGCAGCTTAGGTGTCGGCGGGAGGGAGACCCAGTACTTC,CASSLGVGGRETQYF